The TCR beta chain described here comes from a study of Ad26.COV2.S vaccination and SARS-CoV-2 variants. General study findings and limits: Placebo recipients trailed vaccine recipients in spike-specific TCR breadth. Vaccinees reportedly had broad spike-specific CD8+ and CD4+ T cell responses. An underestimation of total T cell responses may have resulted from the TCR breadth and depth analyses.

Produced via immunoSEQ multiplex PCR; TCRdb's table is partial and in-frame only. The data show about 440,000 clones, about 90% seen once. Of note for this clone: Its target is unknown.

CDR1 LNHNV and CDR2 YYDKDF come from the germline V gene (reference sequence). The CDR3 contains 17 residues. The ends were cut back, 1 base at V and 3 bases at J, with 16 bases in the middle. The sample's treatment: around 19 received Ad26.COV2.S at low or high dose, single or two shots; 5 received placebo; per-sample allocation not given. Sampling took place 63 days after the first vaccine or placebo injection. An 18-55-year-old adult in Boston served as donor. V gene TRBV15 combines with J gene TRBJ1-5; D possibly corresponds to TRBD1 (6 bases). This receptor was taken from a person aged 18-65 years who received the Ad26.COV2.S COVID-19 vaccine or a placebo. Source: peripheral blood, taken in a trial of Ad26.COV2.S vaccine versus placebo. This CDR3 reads CATSRGNRVRDNQPQHF. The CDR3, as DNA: TGTGCCACCAGCAGAGGAAACAGGGTTAGGGACAATCAGCCCCAGCATTTT.